The count of the clone carrying this T cell receptor (beta chain) is one. The antigen remains undetermined. Samples underwent the assay at deep level. The repertoire was sequenced with immunoSEQ multiplex PCR; TCRdb's copy has only in-frame clones and lacks some. The sample yields about 2.3 million clones, 80% to 95% seen once. This CDR3 is 16 amino acids long. Trimming removed 3 bases from V and 5 bases from J, with 19 bases in between. Germline V gene lookup returns CDR1 MDHEN and CDR2 SYDVKM. These data belong to a study of shared clonotypes between healthy human individuals. Background on the study: Each donor had three CD4 naive, three CD4 memory, two CD8 naive and one CD8 memory plate.

Study results and caveats: Non-shared clonotypes had lower generation probabilities than clonotypes shared by all four sorted-subset donors. Estimated richness values were generally larger in naive subsets than in memory subsets.

This TCR was sampled from a man aged 18-30 years in good health. Some clones in this sample may be carry-over from other donors' samples. This chain joins TRBV28 and TRBJ1-2, with D perhaps TRBD1 (5 bases). Sequenced input: naive CD4+ T cells from PBMCs. Subset: CD45RA+ positively selected. CDR3 amino acids: CASSFGRAPRGYGYTF. DNA of the CDR3: TGTGCCAGCAGTTTCGGCAGGGCCCCTAGAGGGTATGGCTACACCTTC.